What follows are 22 T cell receptor beta chains derived from one specimen sequenced in a study of T cells in Graves' hyperthyroidism and ophthalmopathy. It was RNA transcripts that yielded the amplified TCR beta CDR3 regions. Carried out on the TCR CDR3, a first-round RT-PCR used the HTBI primer set. TCRdb re-analysed the multiplex PCR reads in MiXCR, keeping a single row per CDR3 protein. The sample holds under 350,000 distinct CDR3 sequences; 17% are singletons and the top ten take around 57%. Sequencing was performed on blood. The receptors were sampled from a woman aged 60 to 75 with Graves' ophthalmopathy.

There are many counts of this clonotype. V usage is TRBV2 and J usage is TRBJ1-1, with D possibly TRBD1 on 5 matching bases. CDR1 is SNHLY, CDR2 FYNNEI, per germline. Trimming stripped 4 bases from V and 3 bases from J, with 15 bases between. The CDR3 is 15 amino acids. The CDR3 here is CASSGRSGRDTEAFF. The CDR3 coding sequence is TGTGCCAGCAGTGGAAGGTCAGGGAGGGACACTGAAGCTTTCTTT.

CDR3 loop: CASSQERGNQPQHF. CDR3 coding DNA: TGCGCCAGCAGCCAAGAGAGGGGTAATCAGCCCCAGCATTTT. The chain has TRBV4-3 and TRBJ1-5; D may be TRBD1 (5 bases). Germline CDR1 LGHNA, CDR2 YSLEER. The germline V and J ends were trimmed by 0 bases and 4 bases, with 7 bases remaining between them. This CDR3 spans 14 amino acids.

This clonotype was observed at least ten times. The rearrangement joins TRBV5-6 to TRBJ1-4; the match to TRBD1 covers 9 bases. The CDR3 extends over 15 amino acids. The V gene end was trimmed by 4 bases and the J gene end by 8 bases; junction bases not matched to a gene: 9. CDR1 and CDR2 from the germline V gene are SGHDT and YYEEEE. CDR3 in DNA: TGTGCCAGCAGCGGAGCGGGACAGGGTGGCGAAAAACTGTTTTTT. Residues: CASSGAGQGGEKLFF.

Ten or more counts support this clonotype. This rearrangement joins TRBV28 to TRBJ2-7; 8 nucleotides agree with TRBD1. The V gene's germline CDR1 is MDHEN and CDR2 SYDVKM. This CDR3 has 15 amino acids. Trimming cost V 5 bases and J 2 bases; bases outside gene matches: 8. CDR3 coding DNA: TGTGCCAGCAGTATCTCCGGGACAGGAGCCTACGAGCAGTACTTC. This gives the protein CASSISGTGAYEQYF.

Many counts were recorded for this clonotype. The chain employs TRBV20-1 and TRBJ1-4, with a weak D call TRBD1 (5 bases). The CDR3 has 14 amino acids. Germline loops: CDR1 DFQATT, CDR2 SNEGSKA (reference sequence). Between the trimmed V and J ends, which lost 0 bases and 10 bases, there was a span of 15 bases. The CDR3 spells CSARDTRVGGKLFF. CDR3 DNA: TGCAGTGCTAGAGACACCAGGGTCGGGGGAAAACTGTTTTTT.

This clonotype was found many times. The genes are TRBV20-1 and TRBJ2-1, with D unresolved. The germline CDR1 and CDR2 sequences are DFQATT and SNEGSKA (reference sequence). V lost 0 bases, J lost 0 bases, and 9 bases lay in between. The CDR3 totals 15 residues. CDR3 in DNA: TGCAGTGCTAGAGATCAATCCCGCTCCTACAATGAGCAGTTCTTC. Its protein product is CSARDQSRSYNEQFF.

This clonotype was observed many times. The gene calls are TRBV18 and TRBJ2-1; weak D call: TRBD1 (5 bases). Germline V gives CDR1 KGHSH, CDR2 LQKENI. With 4 bases removed from V and 4 bases from J, the gap between germline ends came to 11 bases. The CDR3 is 14 amino acids. This CDR3 is CASSQTRQYNEQFF. The CDR3 bases are TGTGCCAGCTCACAGACTCGACAGTACAATGAGCAGTTCTTC.

This clonotype was found many times. The chain combines TRBV2 with TRBJ2-7; D gene ambiguous. The CDR3 has 12 residues. Germline CDR1 is SNHLY and CDR2 is FYNNEI. With 6 bases removed from V and 6 bases from J, the gap between germline ends came to 12 bases. The CDR3, as DNA: TGTGCCAGCAGGGATAGAGCAGCCGAGCAGTACTTC. This codes for CASRDRAAEQYF.

This chain connects TRBV27 to TRBJ2-1; D is undetermined. The CDR3 spans 12 residues. V was clipped by 6 bases and J by 7 bases, with 10 bases between them. Germline V gene sequence: CDR1 MNHEY, CDR2 SMNVEV (reference sequence). For the CDR3, the DNA is TGTGCCAGCAGGGGGTGGGGTAATGAGCAGTTCTTC. Translated: CASRGWGNEQFF.

The rearrangement uses TRBV4-3 and TRBJ2-5, with 9 bases fitting TRBD1. Germline CDR1 and CDR2: LGHNA and YSLEER. The CDR3 has 18 amino acids. J was trimmed by 5 bases and V by 1 base; bases with no gene match: 14. The CDR3: CASSQVWDRDRVSETQYF. CDR3 bases: TGCGCCAGCAGCCAAGTTTGGGACCGGGACAGGGTATCGGAGACCCAGTACTTC.

This clonotype was seen a few times. The J gene is TRBJ1-4, the V gene TRBV18, with D maybe TRBD1 (5 bases). Germline V CDR1 and CDR2: KGHSH, LQKENI. This CDR3 has 13 residues. The V end lost 8 bases, the J end lost 0 bases, and 7 bases lay between the germline ends. The CDR3 coding sequence is TGTGCCAGCAGGGACCCAACTAATGAAAAACTGTTTTTT. Translation gives CASRDPTNEKLFF. Based on the CDR3 plus reference TRBV18 and TRBJ1-4, the full variable domain is NAGVMQNPRHLVRRRGQEARLRCSPMKGHSHVYWYRQLPEEGLKFMVYLQKENIIDESGMPKERFSAEFPKEGPSILRIQQVVRGDSAAYFCASRDPTNEKLFFGSGTQLSVL.

This clonotype has a count of ten or more. The chain uses TRBV12-3 or TRBV12-4 and TRBJ2-3; TRBD1 is a possible D gene (6 bases). This CDR3 has 16 residues. The V end lost 5 bases, the J end lost 2 bases, and 17 bases lay between the germline ends. CDR3 amino acids: CASSPRTDRSTDTQYF. CDR3 coding DNA: TGTGCCAGCAGTCCACGGACAGACCGATCCACAGATACGCAGTATTTT.

In the case of this clonotype: At one end the junction does not follow the germline gene, possibly because of a read error. V gene TRBV14 combines with J gene TRBJ1-1; perhaps TRBD1 as D (6 bases). The CDR3 has 15 residues. Germline lookup yields CDR1 SGHDN and CDR2 FVKESK. The CDR3 spells CASSHLDGQYTEAFF. The DNA for the CDR3 is TGTGCCAGCAGCCATCTGGACGGACAGTACACCGAAGCTTTCTTT.

The chain combines TRBV12-3 or TRBV12-4 with TRBJ2-5; maybe TRBD2 (5 bases). Deletions cut 8 bases from V and 1 base from J, with 11 bases between. The CDR3 covers 13 residues. The CDR3 here is CASGGWPQETQYF. The CDR3 region has the DNA TGTGCCAGCGGAGGTTGGCCCCAAGAGACCCAGTACTTC.

This clonotype was found a few times. This chain links TRBV5-1 with TRBJ1-3, with D unresolved. CDR1 is SGHRS and CDR2 is YFSETQ in the germline V gene. Deletions cut 1 base from V and 0 bases from J, with 14 bases between. CDR3 length equals 17 residues. CDR3 sequence (DNA): TGCGCCAGCAGCTTGTTTCACGGCTCGACCTCTGGAAACACCATATATTTT. Translating it yields CASSLFHGSTSGNTIYF.

This clonotype came up many times. The V gene is TRBV18, the J gene TRBJ2-7; the D is unclear. V shed 3 bases and J shed 0 bases, with 12 bases lying between them. CDR3 length: 15 residues. CDR1 is KGHSH, CDR2 LQKENI, per germline. The CDR3 reads CASSPSSTNSYEQYF. In DNA form, the CDR3 reads TGTGCCAGCTCACCCTCCTCCACTAACTCCTACGAGCAGTACTTC.

This rearrangement joins TRBV6-2 or TRBV6-3 to TRBJ1-6; 8 nucleotides agree with TRBD1. V lost 7 bases, J lost 7 bases, and 6 bases stayed unmatched. The CDR3 is 14 residues long. Germline V gene lookup returns CDR1 MNHEY and CDR2 SVGEGT. The CDR3 here is CASNGQGYNSPLHF. The DNA of the CDR3 is TGTGCCAGCAATGGACAGGGTTACAATTCACCCCTCCACTTT.

This clonotype has a count of ten or more. The chain links TRBV6-9 to TRBJ1-2; D ambiguous. CDR3 size: 16 residues. Trimming removed 5 bases at V and 4 bases at J, with 20 bases between. CDR1 is MNHGY, CDR2 SVAAGI, per germline. CDR3 sequence: CASSQWARASPYGYTF. As DNA, the CDR3 is TGTGCCAGCAGTCAATGGGCTAGGGCTAGTCCCTATGGCTACACCTTC.

The rearrangement uses TRBV2 and TRBJ2-1; 11 bases align to TRBD2. The CDR3 is made up of 15 amino acids. Trimming cost V 6 bases and J 10 bases; bases outside gene matches: 11. CDR1 is SNHLY, CDR2 FYNNEI, per germline. CDR3 coding DNA: TGTGCCAGCAGCGTCGGTAGCGGGGGGGCCTGGGAGCAGTTCTTC. Translation: CASSVGSGGAWEQFF.

This clonotype was seen at least ten times. The rearrangement joins TRBV28 to TRBJ2-7, with D uncertain. The CDR3 spans 13 residues. Trimming pared 7 bases from V and 6 bases from J, leaving 16 bases between. Per germline, CDR1 MDHEN and CDR2 SYDVKM. In DNA, the CDR3 is TGTGCCAGCAAAGGTCATCGGGTGGGCGAGCAGTACTTC. Protein sequence: CASKGHRVGEQYF.

This clonotype was counted at least ten times. The chain couples TRBV13 to TRBJ2-1; 13 bases map to TRBD2. V shed 5 bases, J shed 8 bases, and the junction held 9 bases outside the gene matches. The CDR3 totals 16 residues. Germline assignment: CDR1 PRHDT and CDR2 FYEKMQ (reference sequence). Written as DNA, the CDR3 is TGTGCCAGCAGCCCCGCGGGACTAGCGGGGCGCCATGAGCAGTTCTTC. This codes for CASSPAGLAGRHEQFF.

This clonotype appeared a few times. An end of the junction differs from the germline gene, which may be a read error. The V call is TRBV15, the J call TRBJ2-2; D call uncertain. The germline CDR1 and CDR2 sequences are LNHNV and YYDKDF (reference sequence). This CDR3 spans 16 amino acids. CDR3 residues: CATSRDPHSSTRELFF. CDR3 DNA: TGTGCCACCAGCAGAGATCCGCACAGTTCCACCAGGGAGCTGTTTTTT.